This T cell receptor beta chain stems from a study of blood T cell repertoires in COVID-19. Whole-study context: Acute and convalescent COVID-19 specimens originated in the United States, Italy and Spain. The cDNA or gDNA used as material had been derived from T cells, B-cell-depleted T cells, or PBMCs.

Authors' processing steps: Amplification of reference gene primers provided the estimated nucleated cell counts. Data came from immunoSEQ multiplex PCR; TCRdb stores just in-frame clones and leaves some out. The DNA gave D and trimming, while V, J and clone size come from that table. The top ten hold around a sixth of the sample, which has more than 60,000 clones, over 85% seen once. The CDR3 has 17 amino acids. CDR1 is SGHVS and CDR2 is FQNEAQ in the germline V gene. The V gene end was trimmed by 1 base and the J gene end by 2 bases; junction bases not matched to a gene: 5. The specimen sequenced was peripheral blood. The chain employs TRBV7-8 and TRBJ1-2; 12 bases agree with TRBD1. This TCR derives from a woman of 80 years or more with active or convalescent COVID-19. The CDR3 region is CASSLGGQGAGNYGYTF. Written as DNA, the CDR3 is TGTGCCAGCAGCTTAGGGGGACAGGGGGCTGGAAACTATGGCTACACCTTC.